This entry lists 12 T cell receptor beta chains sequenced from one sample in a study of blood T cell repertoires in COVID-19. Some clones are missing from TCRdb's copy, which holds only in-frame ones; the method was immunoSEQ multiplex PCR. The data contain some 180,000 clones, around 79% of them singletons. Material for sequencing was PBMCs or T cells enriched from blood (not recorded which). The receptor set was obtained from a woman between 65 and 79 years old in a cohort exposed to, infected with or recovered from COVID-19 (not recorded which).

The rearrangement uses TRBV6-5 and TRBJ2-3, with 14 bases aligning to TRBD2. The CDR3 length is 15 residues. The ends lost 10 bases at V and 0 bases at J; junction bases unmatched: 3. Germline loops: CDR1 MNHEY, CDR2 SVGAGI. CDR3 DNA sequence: TGTGCCACCGGGACTAGCGGGAGTAGCACAGATACGCAGTATTTT. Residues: CATGTSGSSTDTQYF.

The CDR3 DNA follows: TGTGCCAGCAGCTTAGTTACGGAGGGTATAGCGGGACTCGTAGATGAGCAGTTCTTC. This encodes CASSLVTEGIAGLVDEQFF. The V and J genes are TRBV11-3 and TRBJ2-1, with TRBD2 matching 8 bases. The CDR3 extends over 19 amino acids. V lost 1 base, J lost 8 bases, and 19 bases stayed unmatched. Germline-derived CDR1 and CDR2 are SGHNT and YENEEA. The whole variable domain, filled in from reference TRBV11-3 and TRBJ2-1, reads EAGVVQSPRYKIIEKKQPVAFWCNPISGHNTLYWYLQNLGQGPELLIRYENEEAVDDSQLPKDRFSAERLKGVDSTLKIQPAELGDSAVYLCASSLVTEGIAGLVDEQFFGPGTRLTVL.

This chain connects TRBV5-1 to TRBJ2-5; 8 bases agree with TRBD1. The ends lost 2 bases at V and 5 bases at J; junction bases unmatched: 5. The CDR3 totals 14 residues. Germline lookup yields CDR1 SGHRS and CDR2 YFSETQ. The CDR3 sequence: CASSFGQGWETQYF. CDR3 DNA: TGCGCCAGCAGCTTCGGACAGGGTTGGGAGACCCAGTACTTC.

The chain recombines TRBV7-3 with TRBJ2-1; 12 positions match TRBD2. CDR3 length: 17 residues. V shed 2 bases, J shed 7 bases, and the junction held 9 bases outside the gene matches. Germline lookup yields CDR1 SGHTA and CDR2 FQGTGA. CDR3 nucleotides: TGTGCCAGCAGCTTAGAAGTCGGACTAGCGGGACGGAATGAGCAGTTCTTC. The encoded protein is CASSLEVGLAGRNEQFF.

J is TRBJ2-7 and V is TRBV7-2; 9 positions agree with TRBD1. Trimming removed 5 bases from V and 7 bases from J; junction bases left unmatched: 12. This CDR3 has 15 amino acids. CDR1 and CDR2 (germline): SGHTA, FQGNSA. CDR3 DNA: TGTGCCAGCAGCCCCGTAACAGGGGGCGCGTGGGAGCAGTACTTC. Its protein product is CASSPVTGGAWEQYF.

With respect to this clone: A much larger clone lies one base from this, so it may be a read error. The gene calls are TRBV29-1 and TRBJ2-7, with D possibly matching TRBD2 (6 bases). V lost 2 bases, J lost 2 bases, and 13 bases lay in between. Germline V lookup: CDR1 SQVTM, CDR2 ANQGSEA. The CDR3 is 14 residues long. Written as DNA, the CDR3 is TGCAGCGTTGAACGGCTAGCGAGCACCTACGAGCAGTACTTC. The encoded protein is CSVERLASTYEQYF.

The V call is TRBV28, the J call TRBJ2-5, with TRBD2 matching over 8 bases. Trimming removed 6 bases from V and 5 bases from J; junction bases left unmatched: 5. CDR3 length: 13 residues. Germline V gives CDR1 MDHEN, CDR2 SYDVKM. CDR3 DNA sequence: TGTGCCAGCAGACCAGCGGGAGTGGAGACCCAGTACTTC. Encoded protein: CASRPAGVETQYF. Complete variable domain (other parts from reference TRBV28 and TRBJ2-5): DVKVTQSSRYLVKRTGEKVFLECVQDMDHENMFWYRQDPGLGLRLIYFSYDVKMKEKGDIPEGYSVSREKKERFSLILESASTNQTSMYLCASRPAGVETQYFGPGTRLLVL.

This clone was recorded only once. The CDR3: CASSPIGGAVGEQFF. CDR3 nucleotides: TGTGCCAGCAGCCCTATCGGAGGGGCGGTCGGTGAGCAGTTCTTC. The rearrangement uses TRBV11-3 and TRBJ2-1, with D maybe TRBD2 (6 bases). V lost 5 bases, J lost 9 bases, and 20 bases lay in between. CDR3 size: 15 residues. Germline V gives CDR1 SGHNT, CDR2 YENEEA.

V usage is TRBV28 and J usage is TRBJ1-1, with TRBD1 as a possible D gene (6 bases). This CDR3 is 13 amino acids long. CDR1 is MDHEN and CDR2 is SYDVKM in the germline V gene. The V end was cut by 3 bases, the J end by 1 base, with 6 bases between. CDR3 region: CASSFRGNTEAFF. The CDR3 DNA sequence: TGTGCCAGCAGTTTCAGGGGGAACACTGAAGCTTTCTTT.

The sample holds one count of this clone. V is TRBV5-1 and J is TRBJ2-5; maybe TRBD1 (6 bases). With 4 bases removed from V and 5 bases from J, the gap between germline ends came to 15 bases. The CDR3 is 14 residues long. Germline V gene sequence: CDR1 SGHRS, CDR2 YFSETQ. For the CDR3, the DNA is TGCGCCAGCAGCAGGCAGGGGATAGGGGAGACCCAGTACTTC. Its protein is CASSRQGIGETQYF. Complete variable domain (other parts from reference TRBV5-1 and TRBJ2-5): KAGVTQTPRYLIKTRGQQVTLSCSPISGHRSVSWYQQTPGQGLQFLFEYFSETQRNKGNFPGRFSGRQFSNSRSEMNVSTLELGDSALYLCASSRQGIGETQYFGPGTRLLVL.

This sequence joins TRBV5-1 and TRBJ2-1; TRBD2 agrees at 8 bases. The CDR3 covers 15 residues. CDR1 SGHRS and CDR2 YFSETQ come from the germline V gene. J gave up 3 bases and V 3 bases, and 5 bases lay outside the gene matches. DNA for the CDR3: TGCGCCAGCAGCTCAGTCGGGACTAGCTACAATGAGCAGTTCTTC. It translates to CASSSVGTSYNEQFF.

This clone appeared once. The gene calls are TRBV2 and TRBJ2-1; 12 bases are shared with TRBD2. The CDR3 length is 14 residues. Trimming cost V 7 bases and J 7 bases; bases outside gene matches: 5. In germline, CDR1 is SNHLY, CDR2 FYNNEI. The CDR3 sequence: CASNRLAGVNEQFF. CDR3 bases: TGTGCCAGCAACCGACTAGCGGGAGTAAATGAGCAGTTCTTC.